This T cell receptor (beta chain) was identified in a study of blood T cell repertoires in COVID-19. With 3 bases clipped from V and 4 bases from J, the junction kept 2 bases outside the gene matches. The CDR3 has 13 residues. Looked up from germline, CDR1 is SGHRS and CDR2 is YFSETQ. In the original processing: For nucleated cells, counts were estimated from reference gene primer amplification. Method: immunoSEQ multiplex PCR; TCRdb's copy keeps in-frame clones and lacks some. V, J and clone size derive from that table, while D and trimming were established from the DNA sequence. The sample contains more than 150,000 clones, roughly 81% of which appear only once. This clone has only a few counts.

The chain uses TRBV5-1 and TRBJ1-2; 8 bases map to TRBD1. Sample: peripheral blood. This TCR was sampled from a woman older than 75 with COVID-19, enrolled during active disease. The CDR3 protein is CASSYGQGYGYTF. The DNA for the CDR3 is TGCGCCAGCAGCTACGGACAGGGCTATGGCTACACCTTC.